This TCR beta chain was sequenced in a study of preoperative IRX-2 immunotherapy in early breast cancer. This table comes from immunoSEQ multiplex PCR, and its TCRdb copy is limited to in-frame clones, with some not included. The profile covers some 30,000 clones, with around nine tenths appearing a single time and approximately 1.5% taken by the ten largest. V lost 0 bases to trimming and J lost 3 bases, with 8 bases between them. There are 15 residues in the CDR3. Germline CDR1 and CDR2: LNHNV and YYDKDF (reference sequence). Stated treatment: preoperative locoregional IRX-2 cytokine immunotherapy. Preoperative locoregional IRX-2 cytokine immunotherapy was tested in the phase Ib source study.

The clonotype originates from a human donor with breast cancer. This specimen was tumor tissue, taken after IRX-2 immunotherapy. The gene calls are TRBV15 and TRBJ2-2, with D possibly being TRBD1 (6 bases). CDR3 nucleotides: TGTGCCACCAGCAGAGATAGGACAGACACCGGGGAGCTGTTTTTT. It encodes CATSRDRTDTGELFF.